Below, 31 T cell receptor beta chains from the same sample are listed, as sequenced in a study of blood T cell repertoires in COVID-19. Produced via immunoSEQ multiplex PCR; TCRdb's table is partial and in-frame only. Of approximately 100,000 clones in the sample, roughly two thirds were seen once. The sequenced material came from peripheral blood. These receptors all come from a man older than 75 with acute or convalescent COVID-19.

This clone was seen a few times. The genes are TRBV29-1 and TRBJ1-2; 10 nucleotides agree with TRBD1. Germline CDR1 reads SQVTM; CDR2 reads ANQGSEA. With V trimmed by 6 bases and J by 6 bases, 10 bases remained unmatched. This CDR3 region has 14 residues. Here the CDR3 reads CSVWADRGRDGYTF. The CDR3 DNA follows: TGCAGCGTCTGGGCAGACAGGGGGCGAGATGGCTACACCTTC.

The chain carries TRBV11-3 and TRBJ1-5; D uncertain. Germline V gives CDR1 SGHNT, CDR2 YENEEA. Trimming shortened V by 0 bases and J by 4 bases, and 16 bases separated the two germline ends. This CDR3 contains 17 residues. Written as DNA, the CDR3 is TGTGCCAGCAGCTTAGATAAGGACTCTTGGGGTAATCAGCCCCAGCATTTT. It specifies CASSLDKDSWGNQPQHF.

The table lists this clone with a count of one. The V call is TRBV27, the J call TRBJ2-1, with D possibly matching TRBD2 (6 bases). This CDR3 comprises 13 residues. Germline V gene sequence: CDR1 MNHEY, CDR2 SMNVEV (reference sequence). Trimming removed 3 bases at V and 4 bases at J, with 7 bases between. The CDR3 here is CASSFGGYNEQFF. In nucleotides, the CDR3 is TGTGCCAGCAGTTTCGGGGGATACAATGAGCAGTTCTTC.

CDR3 in DNA: TGTGCCAGCAGCTTAGGACAGAACTATGGCTACACCTTC. Translation gives CASSLGQNYGYTF. The chain is built from TRBV7-2 and TRBJ1-2, with D possibly being TRBD1 (5 bases). Germline CDR1 and CDR2: SGHTA and FQGNSA. Trimming stripped 1 base from V and 2 bases from J, with 5 bases between. The CDR3 is 13 amino acids. The full variable domain, in which reference TRBV7-2 and TRBJ1-2 provide the parts outside the CDR3, is GAGVSQSPSNKVTEKGKDVELRCDPISGHTALYWYRQSLGQGLEFLIYFQGNSAPDKSGLPSDRFSAERTGGSVSTLTIQRTQQEDSAVYLCASSLGQNYGYTFGSGTRLTVV.

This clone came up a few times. As DNA, the CDR3 is TGTGCCAGCGGGGCGGAGGGTAGAAGCACAGATACGCAGTATTTT. Its protein is CASGAEGRSTDTQYF. The chain joins TRBV19 to TRBJ2-3; D may be TRBD2 (6 bases). V was shortened by 9 bases and J by 0 bases, with 16 bases between the two germline ends. The CDR3 covers 15 residues. The germline V gene has CDR1 LNHDA and CDR2 SQIVND (reference sequence).

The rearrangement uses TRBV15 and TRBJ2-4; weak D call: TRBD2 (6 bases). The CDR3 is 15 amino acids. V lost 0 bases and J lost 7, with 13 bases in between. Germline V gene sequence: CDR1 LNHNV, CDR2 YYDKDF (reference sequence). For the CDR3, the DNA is TGTGCCACCAGCAGAGATGGGAGGACGGGGAACATTCAGTACTTC. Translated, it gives CATSRDGRTGNIQYF.

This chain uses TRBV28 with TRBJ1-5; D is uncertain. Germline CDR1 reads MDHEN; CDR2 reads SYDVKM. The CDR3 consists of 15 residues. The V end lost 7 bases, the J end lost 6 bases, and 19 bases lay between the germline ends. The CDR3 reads CASKLSGGMVQPQHF. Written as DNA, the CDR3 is TGTGCCAGCAAGCTGAGTGGAGGGATGGTTCAGCCCCAGCATTTT.

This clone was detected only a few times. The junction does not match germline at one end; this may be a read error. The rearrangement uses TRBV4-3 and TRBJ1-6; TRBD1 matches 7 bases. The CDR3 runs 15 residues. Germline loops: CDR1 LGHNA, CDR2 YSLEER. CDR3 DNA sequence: TGCGCCAGCAGTCAAGGGACAGAGATTAATTCACCCCTCCACTTT. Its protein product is CASSQGTEINSPLHF.

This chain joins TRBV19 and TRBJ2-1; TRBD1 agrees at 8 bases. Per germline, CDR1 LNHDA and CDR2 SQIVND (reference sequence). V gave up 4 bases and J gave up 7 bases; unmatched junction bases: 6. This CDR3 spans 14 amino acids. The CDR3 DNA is TGTGCCAGTAGTACTCAGGGGGCGGGTAATGAGCAGTTCTTC. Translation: CASSTQGAGNEQFF.

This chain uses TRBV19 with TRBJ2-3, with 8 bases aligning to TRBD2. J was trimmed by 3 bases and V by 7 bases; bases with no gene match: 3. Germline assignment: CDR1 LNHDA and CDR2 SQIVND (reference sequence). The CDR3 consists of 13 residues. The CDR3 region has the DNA TGTGCCAGTACAGTAGCGGGGACAGATACGCAGTATTTT. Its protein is CASTVAGTDTQYF.

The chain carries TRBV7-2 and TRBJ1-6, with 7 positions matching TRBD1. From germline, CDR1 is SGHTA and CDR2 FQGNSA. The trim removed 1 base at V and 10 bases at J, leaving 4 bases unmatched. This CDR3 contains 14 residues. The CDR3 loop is CASSLEGAGSPLHF. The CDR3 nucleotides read TGTGCCAGCAGCTTAGAGGGGGCTGGCTCACCCCTCCACTTT.

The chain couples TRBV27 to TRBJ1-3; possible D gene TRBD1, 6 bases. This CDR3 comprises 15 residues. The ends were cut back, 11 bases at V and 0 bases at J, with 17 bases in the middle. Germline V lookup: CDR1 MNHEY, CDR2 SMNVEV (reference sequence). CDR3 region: CARADRHYSGNTIYF. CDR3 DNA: TGTGCCCGCGCCGACAGGCACTACTCTGGAAACACCATATATTTT.

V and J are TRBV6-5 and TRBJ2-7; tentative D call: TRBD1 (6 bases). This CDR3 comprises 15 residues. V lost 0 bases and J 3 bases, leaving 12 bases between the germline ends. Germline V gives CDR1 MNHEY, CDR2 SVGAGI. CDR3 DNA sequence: TGTGCCAGCAGTTACTCGATATCAGGGGTCTACGAGCAGTACTTC. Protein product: CASSYSISGVYEQYF.

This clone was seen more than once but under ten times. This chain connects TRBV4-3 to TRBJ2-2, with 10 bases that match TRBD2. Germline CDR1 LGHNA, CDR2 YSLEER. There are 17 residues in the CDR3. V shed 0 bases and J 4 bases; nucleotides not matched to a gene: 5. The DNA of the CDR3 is TGCGCCAGCAGCCAAGAAATAGCGGGAGGACCCACCGGGGAGCTGTTTTTT. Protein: CASSQEIAGGPTGELFF.

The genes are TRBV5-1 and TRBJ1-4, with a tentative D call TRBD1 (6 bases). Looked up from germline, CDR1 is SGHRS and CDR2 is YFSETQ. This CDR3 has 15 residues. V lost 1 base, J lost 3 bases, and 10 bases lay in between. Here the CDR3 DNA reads TGCGCCAGCAGCTTGCAGGGGCTGTCTAATGAAAAACTGTTTTTT. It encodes CASSLQGLSNEKLFF. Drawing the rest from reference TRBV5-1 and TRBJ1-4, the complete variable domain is KAGVTQTPRYLIKTRGQQVTLSCSPISGHRSVSWYQQTPGQGLQFLFEYFSETQRNKGNFPGRFSGRQFSNSRSEMNVSTLELGDSALYLCASSLQGLSNEKLFFGSGTQLSVL.

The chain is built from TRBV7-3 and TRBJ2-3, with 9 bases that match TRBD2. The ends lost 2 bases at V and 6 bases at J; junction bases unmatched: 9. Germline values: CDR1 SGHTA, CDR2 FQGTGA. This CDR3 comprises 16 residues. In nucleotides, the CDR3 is TGTGCCAGCAGCTTAGGTCTAGCGGGGTCCTGGGATACGCAGTATTTT. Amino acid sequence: CASSLGLAGSWDTQYF.

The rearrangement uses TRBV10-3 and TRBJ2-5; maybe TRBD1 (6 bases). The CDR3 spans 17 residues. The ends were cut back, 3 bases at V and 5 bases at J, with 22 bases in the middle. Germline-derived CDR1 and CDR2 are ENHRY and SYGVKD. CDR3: CAISDPESVVTGETQYF. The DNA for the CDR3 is TGTGCCATCAGTGACCCGGAGTCTGTGGTCACAGGGGAGACCCAGTACTTC.

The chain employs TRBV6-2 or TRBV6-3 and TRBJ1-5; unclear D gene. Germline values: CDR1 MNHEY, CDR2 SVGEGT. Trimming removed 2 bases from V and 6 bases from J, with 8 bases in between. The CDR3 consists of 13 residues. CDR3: CASSYIASQPQHF. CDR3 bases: TGTGCCAGCAGTTACATAGCGAGTCAGCCCCAGCATTTT.

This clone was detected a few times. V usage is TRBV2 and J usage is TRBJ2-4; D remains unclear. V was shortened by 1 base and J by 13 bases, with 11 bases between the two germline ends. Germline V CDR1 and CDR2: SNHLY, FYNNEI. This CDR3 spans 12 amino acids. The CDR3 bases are TGTGCCAGCAGTGAAGGAATCACAGAACAGTACTTC. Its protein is CASSEGITEQYF.

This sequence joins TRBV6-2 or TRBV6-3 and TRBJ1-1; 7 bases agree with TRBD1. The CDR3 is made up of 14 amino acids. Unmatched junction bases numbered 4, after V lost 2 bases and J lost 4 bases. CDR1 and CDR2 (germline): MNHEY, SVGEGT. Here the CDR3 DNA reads TGTGCCAGCAGTTACCCGACAGGGACCACTGAAGCTTTCTTT. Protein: CASSYPTGTTEAFF.

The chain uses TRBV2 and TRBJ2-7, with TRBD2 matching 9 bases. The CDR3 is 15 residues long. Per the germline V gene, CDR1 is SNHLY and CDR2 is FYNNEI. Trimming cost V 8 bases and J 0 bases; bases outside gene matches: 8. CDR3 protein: CASFPRRGGSYEQYF. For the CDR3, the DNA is TGTGCCAGCTTCCCCCGGCGGGGGGGCTCCTACGAGCAGTACTTC.

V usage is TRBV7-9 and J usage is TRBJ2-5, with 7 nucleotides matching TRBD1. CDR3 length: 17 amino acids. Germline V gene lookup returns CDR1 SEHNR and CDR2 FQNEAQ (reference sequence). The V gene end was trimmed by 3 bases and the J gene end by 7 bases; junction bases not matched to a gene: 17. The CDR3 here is CASSFPPRQGAGATQYF. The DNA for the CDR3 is TGTGCCAGCAGCTTCCCACCTCGACAGGGTGCGGGTGCGACCCAGTACTTC.

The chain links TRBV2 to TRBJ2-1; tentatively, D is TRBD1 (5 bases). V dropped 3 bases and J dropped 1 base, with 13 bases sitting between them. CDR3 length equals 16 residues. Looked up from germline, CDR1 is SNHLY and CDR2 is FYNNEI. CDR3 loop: CASSDLGPASYNEQFF. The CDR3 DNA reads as TGTGCCAGCAGTGATTTGGGGCCCGCTTCCTACAATGAGCAGTTCTTC.

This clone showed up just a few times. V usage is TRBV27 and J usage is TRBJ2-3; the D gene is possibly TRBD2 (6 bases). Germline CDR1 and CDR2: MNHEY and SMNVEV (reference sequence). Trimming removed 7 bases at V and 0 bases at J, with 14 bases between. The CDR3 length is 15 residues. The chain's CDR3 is CASKRSGSSTDTQYF. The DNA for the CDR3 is TGTGCCAGCAAACGAAGCGGGTCTAGCACAGATACGCAGTATTTT.

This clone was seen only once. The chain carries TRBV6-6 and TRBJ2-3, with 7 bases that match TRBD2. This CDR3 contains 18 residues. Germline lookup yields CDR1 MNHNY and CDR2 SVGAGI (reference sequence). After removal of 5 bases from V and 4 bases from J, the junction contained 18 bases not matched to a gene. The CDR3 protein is CASSLGGDSGFSADTQYF. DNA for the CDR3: TGTGCCAGCAGTCTGGGGGGGGATAGCGGGTTTTCAGCAGATACGCAGTATTTT.

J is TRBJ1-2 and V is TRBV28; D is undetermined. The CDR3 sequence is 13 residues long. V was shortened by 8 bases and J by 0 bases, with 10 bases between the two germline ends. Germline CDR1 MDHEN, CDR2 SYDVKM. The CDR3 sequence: CASLSPANYGYTF. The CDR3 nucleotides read TGTGCCAGCCTAAGCCCTGCTAACTATGGCTACACCTTC.

Written as DNA, the CDR3 is TGCAGCGTTGGGCGGGTCGGGGGGCCCGCTGAAGCTTTCTTT. It encodes CSVGRVGGPAEAFF. The chain employs TRBV29-1 and TRBJ1-1; D perhaps matches TRBD1 (6 bases). The V end was cut by 4 bases, the J end by 6 bases, with 18 bases between. This CDR3 spans 14 amino acids. Germline V gene data show CDR1 as SQVTM and CDR2 as ANQGSEA.

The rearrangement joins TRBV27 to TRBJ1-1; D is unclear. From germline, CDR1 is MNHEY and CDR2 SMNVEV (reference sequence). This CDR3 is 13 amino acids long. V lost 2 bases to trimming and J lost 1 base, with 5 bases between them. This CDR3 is CASSLAGNTEAFF. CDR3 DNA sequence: TGTGCCAGCAGTTTAGCGGGGAACACTGAAGCTTTCTTT.

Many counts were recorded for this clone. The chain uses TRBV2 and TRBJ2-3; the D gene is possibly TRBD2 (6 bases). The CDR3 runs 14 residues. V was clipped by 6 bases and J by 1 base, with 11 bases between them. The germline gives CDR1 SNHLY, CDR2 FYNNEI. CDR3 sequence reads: CASRGVAGTDTQYF. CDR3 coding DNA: TGTGCCAGCAGGGGGGTAGCGGGCACAGATACGCAGTATTTT.

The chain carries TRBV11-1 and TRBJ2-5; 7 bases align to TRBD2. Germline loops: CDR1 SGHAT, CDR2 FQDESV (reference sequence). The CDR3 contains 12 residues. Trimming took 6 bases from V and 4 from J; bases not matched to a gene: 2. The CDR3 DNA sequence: TGTGCCAGCAGTGGGGGGGGAGAGACCCAGTACTTC. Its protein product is CASSGGGETQYF.

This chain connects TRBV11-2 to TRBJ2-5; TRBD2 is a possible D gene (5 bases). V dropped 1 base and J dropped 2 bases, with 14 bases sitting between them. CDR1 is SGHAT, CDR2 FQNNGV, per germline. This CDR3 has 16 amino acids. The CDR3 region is CASSLGVAIKQETQYF. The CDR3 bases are TGTGCCAGCAGCTTAGGAGTAGCGATAAAGCAAGAGACCCAGTACTTC. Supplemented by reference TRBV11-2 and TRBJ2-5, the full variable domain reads EAGVAQSPRYKIIEKRQSVAFWCNPISGHATLYWYQQILGQGPKLLIQFQNNGVVDDSQLPKDRFSAERLKGVDSTLKIQPAKLEDSAVYLCASSLGVAIKQETQYFGPGTRLLVL.